This T cell receptor beta chain was observed in a study of cytomegalovirus exposure and HLA in healthy donors. General study findings and limits: Researchers reported in a later analysis that a missense DCLRE1C variant was tied to TCR beta V- and J-gene trimming.

This PCR relied on a set of 60 Vbeta primers and 13 Jbeta primers. Profiled with immunoSEQ multiplex PCR; TCRdb holds only in-frame clones, not every one. The sample yields around 150,000 clones, around 73% seen once. Trimming cost V 1 base and J 1 base; bases outside gene matches: 8. This CDR3 contains 17 residues. From germline, CDR1 is MDHEN and CDR2 SYDVKM. Concerning this clone: Its matching antigen is unknown.

This receptor was identified in a human donor in good health. Sequences were obtained from PBMCs. The rearrangement joins TRBV28 to TRBJ1-1, with 8 bases matching TRBD1. Here the CDR3 reads CASSLFRTGSENTEAFF. The CDR3 coding sequence is TGTGCCAGCAGTTTATTTAGGACAGGGTCTGAGAACACTGAAGCTTTCTTT.